This T cell receptor beta chain is from a study of tumour-infiltrating T cells in Burkitt lymphoma (dated by TCRdb to about 2020). Some background on the complete study: TCR repertoire data were correlated with clinical outcome; productive clonality predicted overall and progression-free survival, independent of established prognosticators including age at diagnosis.

As for this clone: Its target antigen remains unknown. No much larger clonotype is one base removed from it; base qualities were not supplied.

Library method: the immunoSEQ multiplex PCR assay. The source is immuneACCESS, and TCRdb retained only in-frame sequences with V and J called. Part of the clones is not carried over; for the studies checked, unresolved V genes explain less than half of this, and the remainder is unexplained. This sample holds thousands of clones; roughly a sixth were observed only once. More than 13% of the sample comes from the top ten. Sequenced: tumor tissue. This TCR was recovered from a human donor with diffuse large B-cell lymphoma.

The nucleotide sequence reads as follows: TGCGCCAGCAGCTTGGCTGACTCCGGGGAGCTGTTTTTT. Its coded protein is CASSLADSGELFF. The chain is encoded by TRBV5-1 joined to TRBJ2-2, with the D gene uncertain. The CDR3 sequence holds 13 residues, the cysteine and phenylalanine included. Only the CDR3 region is kept as DNA, spanning 39 bases read in frame from base 1. V loses 0 bases, J loses 6 bases, and the germline ends lie 6 bases apart. The germline V gene specifies SGHRS as CDR1 and YFSETQ as CDR2. Extended through the reference TRBV5-1 and TRBJ2-2 proteins, this CDR3 yields the full variable domain: KAGVTQTPRYLIKTRGQQVTLSCSPISGHRSVSWYQQTPGQGLQFLFEYFSETQRNKGNFPGRFSGRQFSNSRSEMNVSTLELGDSALYLCASSLADSGELFFGEGSRLTVL.